What follows are 30 T cell receptor beta chains derived from one specimen sequenced in a study of siplizumab effects on memory and regulatory T cells. Their target antigens are unknown. Responder and stimulator cells in the mixed lymphocyte reaction were cultured together for around six days at 37°C. Assay used: immunoSEQ multiplex PCR; TCRdb lists only in-frame clones, some missing. Found here are 6,000 or so clones, roughly a third of them singletons; the top ten hold about a sixth. The source material was CFSE-low (dividing) CD8+ T cells sorted from an allogeneic mixed lymphocyte reaction. The receptors were sampled from a human donor in good health; the cells came from an allogeneic mixed lymphocyte reaction.

This clone appeared a few times. V and J are TRBV7-7 and TRBJ2-3; the D is unclear. The CDR3 has 14 amino acids. The V gene lost 3 bases and the J gene lost 4 bases, with 11 bases spanning the gap. Germline CDR1 and CDR2: SSHAT and FNYEAQ (reference sequence). The chain's CDR3 is CASSFDPGADTQYF. The CDR3 DNA is TGTGCCAGCAGCTTTGACCCGGGCGCAGATACGCAGTATTTT.

This clone ranks as medium-sized. The rearrangement uses TRBV29-1 and TRBJ2-1, with D unresolved. This CDR3 comprises 10 residues. CDR1 and CDR2 (germline): SQVTM, ANQGSEA. The V and J ends lost 4 bases and 8 bases respectively, with 6 bases between them. This CDR3 is CSVVVYEQFF. In DNA form, the CDR3 reads TGCAGCGTTGTCGTATATGAGCAGTTCTTC.

Points on this clone: It is likely a read error: a sequence one base away is far more abundant. This chain connects TRBV5-3 to TRBJ1-4; D not resolved. TRBV5-3 is an ORF, with its function uncertain. The CDR3 runs 11 residues. CDR3 in amino acids: CASSLGEKLFF. The CDR3 DNA sequence: TGTGCCAGCAGCTTGGGTGAAAAACTGTTTTTT.

This clone is termed medium-sized. The chain has TRBV9 and TRBJ1-5; no clear D gene. The V and J ends lost 2 bases and 6 bases respectively, with 9 bases between them. The CDR3 length is 13 residues. CDR1 and CDR2 (germline): SGDLS, YYNGEE. The CDR3 DNA is TGTGCCAGCAGCGTCGGATCGGGTCAGCCCCAGCATTTT. This encodes CASSVGSGQPQHF. The full variable domain, with the rest looked up from reference TRBV9 and TRBJ1-5, is DSGVTQTPKHLITATGQRVTLRCSPRSGDLSVYWYQQSLDQGLQFLIQYYNGEERAKGNILERFSAQQFPDLHSELNLSSLELGDSALYFCASSVGSGQPQHFGDGTRLSIL.

The chain couples TRBV5-1 to TRBJ2-7; 12 positions agree with TRBD2. CDR1 SGHRS and CDR2 YFSETQ come from the germline V gene. V was clipped by 5 bases and J by 1 base; unmatched bases: 4. The CDR3 length is 15 residues. CDR3 nucleotides: TGCGCCAGCAGTCCCCTAGCGGGGGGGTCCTACGAGCAGTACTTC. Translation: CASSPLAGGSYEQYF.

By share, this clone ranks as medium-sized. The V gene is TRBV5-6, the J gene TRBJ2-7; unclear D gene. Trimming took off 4 bases at V and 0 bases at J, with 11 bases between the two ends. The CDR3 spans 14 residues. CDR1 SGHDT and CDR2 YYEEEE come from the germline V gene. Written as DNA, the CDR3 is TGTGCCAGCAGCCCAATCTATGACTCCTACGAGCAGTACTTC. As protein: CASSPIYDSYEQYF.

This clone was picked up a small number of times. This chain joins TRBV7-8 and TRBJ2-1, with TRBD1 matching over 11 bases. Trimming cost V 3 bases and J 4 bases; bases outside gene matches: 8. The CDR3 is 17 amino acids. Looked up from germline, CDR1 is SGHVS and CDR2 is FQNEAQ. Here the CDR3 DNA reads TGTGCCAGCAGCTTTCCGGGACAGGGGGTTTTTTACAATGAGCAGTTCTTC. This encodes CASSFPGQGVFYNEQFF.

This clone was counted only a few times. The chain links TRBV30 to TRBJ2-1, with D uncertain. Germline CDR1 reads GTSNPN; CDR2 reads SVGIG (reference sequence). The CDR3 is made up of 15 amino acids. Trimming stripped 2 bases from V and 0 bases from J, with 11 bases between. DNA for the CDR3: TGTGCCTGGAGTATGTACGACATCTCCTACAATGAGCAGTTCTTC. It translates to CAWSMYDISYNEQFF.

This rearrangement joins TRBV6-1 to TRBJ1-1; D gene unclear. From germline, CDR1 is MNHNS and CDR2 SASEGT. The ends were cut back, 1 base at V and 5 bases at J, with 8 bases in the middle. This CDR3 contains 13 residues. CDR3 residues: CASSEVLGTEAFF. CDR3 nucleotides: TGTGCCAGCAGTGAAGTCCTGGGGACTGAAGCTTTCTTT.

The chain links TRBV9 to TRBJ2-1; tentatively, D is TRBD2 (6 bases). The CDR3 is 17 residues long. Trimming removed 0 bases at V and 2 bases at J, with 15 bases between. Germline values: CDR1 SGDLS, CDR2 YYNGEE. The CDR3 loop is CASSVADLGGAYNEQFF. CDR3 bases: TGTGCCAGCAGCGTAGCTGATTTGGGGGGAGCCTACAATGAGCAGTTCTTC.

The chain recombines TRBV30 with TRBJ1-5, with a possible D match to TRBD1 (6 bases). The germline gives CDR1 GTSNPN, CDR2 SVGIG (reference sequence). This CDR3 is built from 14 residues. Trimming left V 5 bases short and J 0 bases short, with 11 bases between. The CDR3 sequence: CAWSGQSSNQPQHF. The CDR3 DNA reads TGTGCCTGGTCCGGACAGTCTAGCAATCAGCCCCAGCATTTT. Complete variable domain (other parts from reference TRBV30 and TRBJ1-5): SQTIHQWPATLVQPVGSPLSLECTVEGTSNPNLYWYRQAAGRGLQLLFYSVGIGQISSEVPQNLSASRPQDRQFILSSKKLLLSDSGFYLCAWSGQSSNQPQHFGDGTRLSIL.

The J gene is TRBJ2-6, the V gene TRBV9, with D maybe TRBD2 (6 bases). This CDR3 comprises 16 residues. The V and J ends lost 1 base and 2 bases respectively, with 10 bases between them. Germline CDR1 reads SGDLS; CDR2 reads YYNGEE. For the CDR3, the DNA is TGTGCCAGCAGCGTACCGGAGGGCGCTGGGGCCAACGTCCTGACTTTC. Translated, it gives CASSVPEGAGANVLTF. The full variable domain, rest sourced from reference TRBV9 and TRBJ2-6, is DSGVTQTPKHLITATGQRVTLRCSPRSGDLSVYWYQQSLDQGLQFLIQYYNGEERAKGNILERFSAQQFPDLHSELNLSSLELGDSALYFCASSVPEGAGANVLTFGAGSRLTVL.

This clone showed up just once. This chain joins TRBV5-4 and TRBJ2-1; D may be TRBD1 (6 bases). Germline lookup yields CDR1 SGHNT and CDR2 YYREEE (reference sequence). V was trimmed by 4 bases and J by 8 bases, leaving 13 bases between them. CDR3 length: 13 residues. This CDR3 reads CASSLGGVDEQFF. In nucleotides, the CDR3 is TGTGCCAGCAGCCTAGGGGGTGTCGATGAGCAGTTCTTC.

V is TRBV7-9 and J is TRBJ1-2; 7 positions agree with TRBD1. V shed 2 bases, J shed 7 bases, and the junction held 10 bases outside the gene matches. CDR1 and CDR2 from the germline V gene are SEHNR and FQNEAQ (reference sequence). The CDR3 spans 15 residues. The CDR3 is CASSLSRDRSLGYTF. The CDR3 DNA reads TGTGCCAGCAGCTTATCTCGGGACAGAAGCCTTGGCTACACCTTC.

The table lists this clone with a few counts. V usage is TRBV7-9 and J usage is TRBJ2-1; D is undetermined. CDR3 length equals 11 residues. The V gene lost 5 bases and the J gene lost 9 bases, with 8 bases spanning the gap. Germline V lookup: CDR1 SEHNR, CDR2 FQNEAQ (reference sequence). The CDR3 sequence: CASSPGSEQFF. The CDR3 DNA sequence: TGTGCCAGCAGCCCCGGTAGTGAGCAGTTCTTC. Full variable domain (missing parts from reference TRBV7-9 and TRBJ2-1): DTGVSQNPRHKITKRGQNVTFRCDPISEHNRLYWYRQTLGQGPEFLTYFQNEAQLEKSRLLSDRFSAERPKGSFSTLEIQRTEQGDSAMYLCASSPGSEQFFGPGTRLTVL.

By its share, this clone is medium-sized (0.01 to 0.1%). The chain employs TRBV6-5 and TRBJ2-3; unclear D gene. Trimming stripped 2 bases from V and 2 bases from J, with 5 bases between. The CDR3 loop spans 13 amino acids. Germline-derived CDR1 and CDR2 are MNHEY and SVGAGI. CDR3 protein: CASSYAYTDTQYF. The CDR3 nucleotides are TGTGCCAGCAGTTACGCTTACACAGATACGCAGTATTTT.

By sample fraction, this clone is medium-sized. The chain recombines TRBV10-2 with TRBJ1-2; D call uncertain. The length of the CDR3 is 13 residues. Trimming stripped 3 bases from V and 4 bases from J, with 9 bases between. Germline lookup yields CDR1 WSHSY and CDR2 SAAADI. CDR3 sequence reads: CASSDEGAYGYTF. The CDR3 nucleotides are TGCGCCAGCAGTGATGAGGGTGCCTATGGCTACACCTTC.

Only a few counts were recorded for this clone. The chain has TRBV5-4 and TRBJ2-5; a possible D gene is TRBD2 (6 bases). Germline CDR1 and CDR2: SGHNT and YYREEE (reference sequence). There are 13 residues in the CDR3. V lost 1 base to trimming and J lost 4 bases, with 8 bases between them. For the CDR3, the DNA is TGTGCCAGCAGCTTGTGGCGGGGAGAGACCCAGTACTTC. It is translated as CASSLWRGETQYF.

The chain recombines TRBV4-1 with TRBJ2-5, with TRBD2 matching over 7 bases. J was trimmed by 5 bases and V by 2 bases; bases with no gene match: 14. Per the germline V gene, CDR1 is MGHRA and CDR2 is YSYEKL. CDR3 length: 17 amino acids. CDR3 region: CASSQSTSAGLSETQYF. In DNA form, the CDR3 reads TGCGCCAGCAGCCAAAGTACTAGCGCGGGTCTTTCGGAGACCCAGTACTTC.

By frequency in the sample, this clone is medium-sized (0.01 to 0.1%). V gene TRBV4-1 combines with J gene TRBJ2-7, with a possible D match to TRBD1 (6 bases). V lost 3 bases, J lost 2 bases, and 8 bases lay in between. Germline CDR1 is MGHRA and CDR2 is YSYEKL. This CDR3 contains 13 residues. Here the CDR3 DNA reads TGCGCCAGCAGCCAGGACAGTACCTACGAGCAGTACTTC. Translating it yields CASSQDSTYEQYF.

V is TRBV30 and J is TRBJ2-3; D might be TRBD2 (5 bases). CDR3 size: 13 residues. The V end lost 0 bases, the J end lost 6 bases, and 10 bases lay between the germline ends. CDR1 and CDR2 (germline): GTSNPN, SVGIG (reference sequence). CDR3 in DNA: TGTGCCTGGAGTGTACTAGATGGCGATACGCAGTATTTT. Amino acids: CAWSVLDGDTQYF.

This clone was counted a few times. The rearrangement links TRBV28 to TRBJ1-1; D is perhaps TRBD1 (6 bases). Looked up from germline, CDR1 is MDHEN and CDR2 is SYDVKM. V was trimmed by 1 base and J by 0 bases, leaving 18 bases between them. This CDR3 is 18 amino acids long. The CDR3: CASSLFFSGGEMNTEAFF. CDR3 nucleotides: TGTGCCAGCAGTTTATTTTTCTCGGGGGGCGAAATGAACACTGAAGCTTTCTTT.

This clone qualifies as medium-sized. The chain links TRBV19 to TRBJ1-3; no definite D call. Trimming pared 9 bases from V and 1 base from J, leaving 10 bases between. Germline V gene sequence: CDR1 LNHDA, CDR2 SQIVND (reference sequence). There are 13 residues in the CDR3. In nucleotides, the CDR3 is TGTGCCAGCTCCCAAATATCTGGAAACACCATATATTTT. It yields the protein CASSQISGNTIYF.

The chain uses TRBV28 and TRBJ2-3; 7 positions match TRBD1. Germline V gene lookup returns CDR1 MDHEN and CDR2 SYDVKM. CDR3 length: 16 residues. V shed 7 bases and J 2 bases; nucleotides not matched to a gene: 12. The CDR3 sequence: CASTKLRTGITDTQYF. CDR3 bases: TGTGCCAGCACCAAACTCCGGACAGGCATCACAGATACGCAGTATTTT. The entire variable domain, with the rest obtained from reference TRBV28 and TRBJ2-3, is as follows: DVKVTQSSRYLVKRTGEKVFLECVQDMDHENMFWYRQDPGLGLRLIYFSYDVKMKEKGDIPEGYSVSREKKERFSLILESASTNQTSMYLCASTKLRTGITDTQYFGPGTRLTVL.

The CDR3 sequence: CASNSVANTEAFF. The CDR3 DNA is TGCGCCAGCAACTCGGTCGCGAACACTGAAGCTTTCTTT. The rearrangement links TRBV10-2 to TRBJ1-1; D unresolved. The V end was cut by 7 bases, the J end by 1 base, with 10 bases between. Germline assignment: CDR1 WSHSY and CDR2 SAAADI. The CDR3 consists of 13 residues.

This clone is classed as medium-sized. V gene TRBV2 combines with J gene TRBJ2-5, with 12 positions matching TRBD2. CDR1 and CDR2 from the germline V gene are SNHLY and FYNNEI. This CDR3 comprises 15 residues. V gave up 3 bases and J gave up 4 bases; unmatched junction bases: 3. CDR3 bases: TGTGCCAGCAGTGATTGGGGACTAGCGGGAGAGACCCAGTACTTC. As protein: CASSDWGLAGETQYF.

The chain combines TRBV6-6 with TRBJ2-1; D gene unclear. V was shortened by 2 bases and J by 8 bases, with 4 bases between the two germline ends. This CDR3 is 11 amino acids long. Germline lookup yields CDR1 MNHNY and CDR2 SVGAGI (reference sequence). In nucleotides, the CDR3 is TGTGCCAGCAGTTACGCATATGAGCAGTTCTTC. Translation: CASSYAYEQFF.

V and J are TRBV6-1 and TRBJ1-5; a weak D match, TRBD1 (5 bases). Germline CDR1 and CDR2: MNHNS and SASEGT. The CDR3 has 17 amino acids. With 3 bases removed from V and 0 bases from J, the gap between germline ends came to 15 bases. The CDR3 protein is CASSDDETVYSNQPQHF. CDR3 in DNA: TGTGCCAGCAGTGACGACGAGACAGTTTATAGCAATCAGCCCCAGCATTTT.

In regard to this clone: A read error may be the cause here, since a much bigger clone is one base away. The same CDR3 is also encoded by other DNA sequences in this sample. The chain uses TRBV15 and TRBJ2-1; tentatively, D is TRBD2 (6 bases). Trimming removed 3 bases from V and 6 bases from J, with 9 bases in between. Germline CDR1 LNHNV, CDR2 YYDKDF (reference sequence). This CDR3 region has 13 residues. The CDR3 nucleotides read TGTGCCACCAGCAGGGAGGGCGTCAATGAGCAGTTCTTC. This translates into CATSREGVNEQFF.

This clone came up a few times. The rearrangement uses TRBV28 and TRBJ2-7; 9 bases are shared with TRBD2. Germline trimming cut 8 bases from V and 10 bases from J; bases unmatched to any gene: 15. The CDR3 totals 14 residues. In germline, CDR1 is MDHEN, CDR2 SYDVKM. CDR3 amino acids: CASWREGLVREQYF. As DNA, the CDR3 is TGTGCCAGCTGGCGGGAGGGTCTGGTACGAGAACAGTACTTC.